Presented here are 15 T cell receptor beta chains from one specimen sequenced in a study of blood T cells in healthy people across ages. A sample-barcoded 5' primer and a J-beta primer mix were used in a second PCR of roughly 6 to 11 cycles. TCRdb re-called the 5' RACE reads through MiXCR, storing one row per CDR3 protein. The sample consists of 600,000 or so distinct CDR3 sequences, around 31% of them appearing once. Sequenced material: blood. All receptors come from a woman at least 80 years old in good health.

The genes are TRBV5-1 and TRBJ2-4; a weak D match, TRBD1 (6 bases). The J call may be in error: the DNA end matches TRBJ2-7 better. The CDR3 has 13 amino acids. CDR1 and CDR2 (germline): SGHRS, YFSETQ. CDR3 bases: TGCGCCAGCAGCGTCGGGACACGCTACGAGCAGTACTTC. It encodes CASSVGTRYEQYF.

In its sample, this clonotype was seen many times. The gene calls are TRBV7-2 and TRBJ2-7; 8 positions match TRBD1. This CDR3 contains 16 residues. V was pared by 1 base and J by 2 bases, with 7 bases of the junction left unmatched. Germline lookup yields CDR1 SGHTA and CDR2 FQGNSA. The CDR3: CASSLETAGGTYEQYF. The CDR3 coding sequence is TGTGCCAGCAGCTTAGAGACGGCAGGGGGCACCTACGAGCAGTACTTC.

This clonotype has ten or more counts. J is TRBJ1-2 and V is TRBV20-1; D may be TRBD1 (6 bases). The CDR3 contains 13 residues. Germline values: CDR1 DFQATT, CDR2 SNEGSKA (reference sequence). The V end lost 3 bases, the J end lost 2 bases, and 10 bases lay between the germline ends. CDR3 amino acids: CSASPTGNYGYTF. The DNA of the CDR3 is TGCAGTGCTAGCCCCACAGGGAACTATGGCTACACCTTC.

Points on this clonotype: A single base separates this from a much larger clone, so it may be a read error. The rearrangement uses TRBV29-1 and TRBJ1-4; tentatively, D is TRBD1 (5 bases). V lost 3 bases, J lost 8 bases, and 13 bases lay in between. The CDR3 has 13 residues. Germline V lookup: CDR1 SQVTM, CDR2 ANQGSEA. CDR3 residues: CSVDGDRGEKLFF. The CDR3 DNA reads TGCAGCGTTGATGGTGACAGAGGCGAAAAACTGTTTTTT.

This chain connects TRBV11-3 to TRBJ2-1; 7 bases fit TRBD1. The germline gives CDR1 SGHNT, CDR2 YENEEA. This CDR3 region has 14 residues. V dropped 4 bases and J dropped 7; count of bases not matched to a gene: 7. The CDR3 here is CASSSPKGANEQFF. Written as DNA, the CDR3 is TGTGCCAGCAGCTCCCCGAAGGGGGCGAATGAGCAGTTCTTC.

This clonotype has ten or more counts. The genes are TRBV28 and TRBJ2-2, with TRBD1 matching 7 bases. The junction had 7 bases not matched to a gene; V was cut back by 7 bases and J by 5 bases. CDR1 and CDR2 (germline): MDHEN, SYDVKM. The length of the CDR3 is 14 residues. DNA for the CDR3: TGTGCCAGCACCCGACAGGGCGGGACCGGGGAGCTGTTTTTT. Translating it yields CASTRQGGTGELFF. The full variable domain, in which reference TRBV28 and TRBJ2-2 provide the parts outside the CDR3, is DVKVTQSSRYLVKRTGEKVFLECVQDMDHENMFWYRQDPGLGLRLIYFSYDVKMKEKGDIPEGYSVSREKKERFSLILESASTNQTSMYLCASTRQGGTGELFFGEGSRLTVL.

This clonotype came up many times. V is TRBV5-1 and J is TRBJ1-2; possible D gene TRBD1, 5 bases. This CDR3 region has 13 residues. Trimming took 5 bases from V and 8 from J, leaving 16 bases between them. The germline V gene encodes CDR1 SGHRS and CDR2 YFSETQ. The CDR3 nucleotides are TGCGCCAGCAGACCCGGCCAGGGAGGAGGCTACACCTTC. Translation gives CASRPGQGGGYTF.

The chain is built from TRBV3-1 and TRBJ2-1; 7 bases are shared with TRBD2. The CDR3 is made up of 15 amino acids. Trimming took 4 bases from V and 10 from J; bases not matched to a gene: 13. Germline V gene lookup returns CDR1 LGHDT and CDR2 YNNKEL (reference sequence). CDR3 DNA: TGTGCCAGCAGCCTTTTAGAGGGAGGGTGGATAGAGCAGTTCTTC. Protein sequence: CASSLLEGGWIEQFF.

This clonotype was found many times. The chain couples TRBV5-1 to TRBJ2-3; D is possibly TRBD2 (5 bases). V lost 1 base and J lost 6, with 9 bases in between. The germline gives CDR1 SGHRS, CDR2 YFSETQ. This CDR3 has 13 residues. CDR3 protein: CASSLPGVDTQYF. The CDR3 nucleotides read TGCGCCAGCAGCTTGCCCGGGGTCGATACGCAGTATTTT.

This clonotype was observed a handful of times. This chain joins TRBV5-1 and TRBJ2-3, with D maybe TRBD1 (6 bases). Trimming cost V 6 bases and J 0 bases, with 11 bases left between them. Germline loops: CDR1 SGHRS, CDR2 YFSETQ. This CDR3 has 14 amino acids. The CDR3, as DNA: TGCGCCAGCAAAAGGGGGAGCAGCACAGATACGCAGTATTTT. This sequence encodes CASKRGSSTDTQYF.

The chain carries TRBV5-6 and TRBJ2-7; TRBD2 might be the D (6 bases). Germline V CDR1 and CDR2: SGHDT, YYEEEE. V was clipped by 5 bases and J by 6 bases, with 18 bases between them. There are 14 residues in the CDR3. The CDR3 here is CASRPGLTSGEQYF. The CDR3 DNA follows: TGTGCCAGCAGGCCGGGACTCACGTCGGGCGAGCAGTACTTC.

In this sample, this clonotype turned up a few times. The chain combines TRBV19 with TRBJ2-5; 14 bases are a match to TRBD2. Losses at the gene ends were 4 bases for V and 3 bases for J; bases not matched to a gene: 4. The germline CDR1 and CDR2 sequences are LNHDA and SQIVND (reference sequence). CDR3 length equals 16 residues. CDR3 residues: CASSRGLAGAEETQYF. The CDR3 bases are TGTGCCAGTAGTAGGGGACTAGCGGGGGCGGAAGAGACCCAGTACTTC. Combining the CDR3 with reference TRBV19 and TRBJ2-5 gives the whole variable domain DGGITQSPKYLFRKEGQNVTLSCEQNLNHDAMYWYRQDPGQGLRLIYYSQIVNDFQKGDIAEGYSVSREKKESFPLTVTSAQKNPTAFYLCASSRGLAGAEETQYFGPGTRLLVL.

For this clonotype: A much larger clone sits a single nucleotide away, making a read error possible. The chain has TRBV12-3 or TRBV12-4 and TRBJ1-1; 7 bases are a match to TRBD1. This CDR3 region has 14 residues. After removal of 5 bases from V and 6 bases from J, the junction contained 9 bases not matched to a gene. The DNA for the CDR3 is TGTGCCAGCAGTGGCCGGGGACAGCACGCTGAAGCTTTCTTT. This codes for CASSGRGQHAEAFF.

A remark on this clonotype: Relative to the germline gene, one junction end is altered; a read error may explain this. The V gene is TRBV9, the J gene TRBJ1-5; 8 bases are a match to TRBD1. Germline loops: CDR1 SGDLS, CDR2 YYNGEE. The CDR3 loop spans 15 amino acids. The CDR3 coding sequence is TGTGCCAGCAGCGTCGACGGACAGGGTGGTCAGTCCCAGCATTTT. Amino acid sequence: CASSVDGQGGQSQHF.

At least ten counts were recorded for this clonotype. The rearrangement links TRBV20-1 to TRBJ1-2, with a possible D match to TRBD1 (5 bases). Germline assignment: CDR1 DFQATT and CDR2 SNEGSKA (reference sequence). Trimming took 5 bases from V and 4 from J, leaving 17 bases between them. The CDR3 totals 14 residues. CDR3: CSAVTQGWGYGYTF. In DNA form, the CDR3 reads TGCAGTGCTGTTACTCAGGGATGGGGCTATGGCTACACCTTC.